Following are 6 T cell receptor beta chains from one sample sequenced in a study of shared clonotypes between healthy human individuals. TCRdb keeps only in-frame clones here, not all; method: immunoSEQ multiplex PCR. The data contain some 2.3 million clones, roughly 93% of them seen just once; the ten biggest clones take up approximately 0.4%. The sequenced material came from naive CD4+ T cells from PBMCs. The sample's subset: CD45RA+ positively selected. These receptors were obtained from a man between 18 and 29 years old in good health. Some clones in this sample may be carry-over from other donors' samples.

The gene calls are TRBV28 and TRBJ2-3, with D tentatively TRBD1 or TRBD2 (5 bases each). There are 14 residues in the CDR3. Germline CDR1 MDHEN, CDR2 SYDVKM. V lost 2 bases, J lost 5 bases, and 11 bases lay in between. This CDR3 reads CASSLPQGRDTQYF. Here the CDR3 DNA reads TGTGCCAGCAGTTTACCCCAGGGACGAGATACGCAGTATTTT.

This clone was seen a single time. It may be a read error: a sequence one base away is much more abundant. The CDR3 bases are TGTGCCAGCAGCTTGGGACAGGGCCAAGAGACCCAGTACTTC. Translation gives CASSLGQGQETQYF. This chain uses TRBV7-7 with TRBJ2-5, with TRBD1 matching over 9 bases. V was clipped by 3 bases and J by 1 base; unmatched bases: 0. Germline lookup yields CDR1 SSHAT and CDR2 FNYEAQ (reference sequence). The CDR3 runs to 14 residues. The full variable domain, its missing parts supplied by reference TRBV7-7 and TRBJ2-5, is GAGVSQSPRYKVTKRGQDVTLRCDPISSHATLYWYQQALGQGPEFLTYFNYEAQPDKSGLPSDRFSAERPEGSISTLTIQRTEQRDSAMYRCASSLGQGQETQYFGPGTRLLVL.

On this clone itself: Other DNA sequences of this sample code for an identical CDR3. V is TRBV18 and J is TRBJ1-5, with TRBD1 matching over 7 bases. Germline trimming cut 2 bases from V and 4 bases from J; bases unmatched to any gene: 2. This CDR3 is built from 14 residues. From germline, CDR1 is KGHSH and CDR2 LQKENI. CDR3 DNA sequence: TGTGCCAGCTCACCAACGGACAGGAATCAGCCCCAGCATTTT. Amino acids: CASSPTDRNQPQHF.

The V and J genes are TRBV28 and TRBJ1-2; D ambiguous. The germline V gene encodes CDR1 MDHEN and CDR2 SYDVKM. Trimming cost V 3 bases and J 8 bases, with 16 bases left between them. This CDR3 is 14 amino acids long. The CDR3 loop is CASSLAALTSGYTF. The CDR3 DNA sequence: TGTGCCAGCAGTTTGGCAGCCCTTACCTCGGGCTACACCTTC.

About this clone: Other nucleotide sequences in the sample specify the same CDR3. The chain couples TRBV7-3 to TRBJ2-2; D not resolved. The ends were cut back, 5 bases at V and 2 bases at J, with 6 bases in the middle. CDR3 length: 13 residues. Germline-derived CDR1 and CDR2 are SGHTA and FQGTGA. CDR3 sequence: CASSPQNTGELFF. The CDR3 DNA reads as TGTGCCAGCAGCCCACAAAACACCGGGGAGCTGTTTTTT.

The V gene is TRBV9, the J gene TRBJ2-5; tentatively, D is TRBD2 (5 bases). CDR3 length: 14 residues. Germline V gene lookup returns CDR1 SGDLS and CDR2 YYNGEE. Trimming removed 3 bases at V and 4 bases at J, with 13 bases between. The CDR3 nucleotides read TGTGCCAGCAGCGCCCCCGGGGTGGTAGAGACCCAGTACTTC. It codes for CASSAPGVVETQYF.